This T cell receptor (beta chain) stems from a study of metastatic and nonmetastatic thyroid tumors. Looking at the study overall: Across blood and tumor or nodule tissue, repertoires from malignant and benign thyroid patients were compared with one another. Study-level results: In both blood and tumor samples, TCR beta diversity was reported significantly higher for malignant than benign nodules.

V lost 7 bases and J lost 1; bases outside the gene matches: 3. The CDR3 consists of 13 residues. Looked up from germline, CDR1 is MDHEN and CDR2 is SYDVKM. Note on this clone: Its cognate antigen is unknown.

Each patient came to thyroid surgery without any prior treatment (of any kind). Original processing notes: The authors used CDR3 differences across clinicopathological groups to build a distant-metastasis classifier for papillary thyroid cancer. TCRdb re-clonotyped the PCR reads through MiXCR. The V and J calls shown here were made by TCRdb, not taken from the authors' results. This table has some 8,000 clones, roughly 31% appearing once. The sequencing input was tumor tissue. The chain couples TRBV28 to TRBJ2-5; 7 nucleotides agree with TRBD2. This clonotype originated in a female donor with papillary thyroid cancer or a benign thyroid nodule (not recorded which). Some clones in this sample may be carry-over from other donors' samples. DNA for the CDR3: TGTGCCAGCACTTGGGGGGGCCAAGAGACCCAGTACTTC. It translates to CASTWGGQETQYF.